A single sample gave rise to the 14 T cell receptor beta chains below, sequenced in a study of blood T cells in healthy people across ages. A sample-barcoded 5' primer and a J-beta primer mix were used in a second PCR of roughly 6 to 11 cycles. Via MiXCR, TCRdb re-called the 5' RACE reads, giving one row per CDR3 protein. Among over a million distinct CDR3 sequences listed, approximately 38% were seen once. The source material was blood. The receptors originated from a young woman in good health.

The chain links TRBV12-3 or TRBV12-4 to TRBJ1-1; D gene ambiguous. V lost 6 bases to trimming and J lost 6 bases, with 14 bases between them. The CDR3 runs 13 residues. CDR3 loop: CASSPNFAPEAFF. The CDR3 DNA follows: TGTGCCAGCAGCCCAAACTTTGCCCCTGAAGCTTTCTTT.

This clonotype was detected only a few times. This chain connects TRBV10-1 to TRBJ2-1; 7 nucleotides match TRBD1. The CDR3 runs to 13 residues. J lost 9 bases, V lost 4 bases, and 6 bases had no gene match. Germline V gene data show CDR1 as WNHNN and CDR2 as SYGVQD (reference sequence). Here the CDR3 reads CASSGSTGLEQFF. The DNA for the CDR3 is TGCGCCAGCAGTGGTTCGACAGGGCTTGAGCAGTTCTTC.

The rearrangement joins TRBV6-2 or TRBV6-3 to TRBJ2-5, with 11 bases that match TRBD2. The CDR3 spans 16 residues. Unmatched junction bases numbered 5, after V lost 2 bases and J lost 3 bases. Germline V lookup: CDR1 MNHEY, CDR2 SVGEGT. The CDR3 region is CASSYPALAGEETQYF. The CDR3 coding sequence is TGTGCCAGCAGTTACCCAGCACTAGCGGGGGAAGAGACCCAGTACTTC.

The chain uses TRBV28 and TRBJ1-6, with 7 bases matching TRBD1. Germline trimming cut 8 bases from V and 0 bases from J; bases unmatched to any gene: 7. CDR3 size: 16 residues. Looked up from germline, CDR1 is MDHEN and CDR2 is SYDVKM. The CDR3: CASYGQASSYNSPLHF. DNA for the CDR3: TGTGCCAGCTATGGACAGGCGAGCTCCTATAATTCACCCCTCCACTTT.

The rearrangement uses TRBV2 and TRBJ2-4; D is unclear. The J call is uncertain, as TRBJ2-7 better fits the DNA end. CDR3 length equals 10 residues. The germline V gene encodes CDR1 SNHLY and CDR2 FYNNEI. The CDR3 sequence: CASYLYEQYF. The CDR3 DNA is TGTGCCAGCTACCTCTACGAGCAGTACTTC.

This chain joins TRBV20-1 and TRBJ2-1; TRBD2 matches 12 bases. Germline assignment: CDR1 DFQATT and CDR2 SNEGSKA (reference sequence). V shed 6 bases, J shed 5 bases, and the junction held 5 bases outside the gene matches. The length of the CDR3 is 14 residues. CDR3 amino acids: CSAGLAGRNNEQFF. CDR3 bases: TGCAGTGCCGGACTAGCGGGAAGGAACAATGAGCAGTTCTTC.

This clonotype was counted only a few times. The J gene is TRBJ1-6, the V gene TRBV20-1; TRBD1 might be the D (5 bases). In germline, CDR1 is DFQATT, CDR2 SNEGSKA (reference sequence). The CDR3 is 14 amino acids. Trimming pared 1 base from V and 4 bases from J, leaving 8 bases between. The CDR3, as DNA: TGCAGTGCTAGAGGGGGCGTATATAATTCACCCCTCCACTTT. It is translated as CSARGGVYNSPLHF.

J is TRBJ1-6 and V is TRBV2; no clear D. V dropped 11 bases and J dropped 5 bases, with 13 bases sitting between them. CDR1 is SNHLY, CDR2 FYNNEI, per germline. This CDR3 is built from 13 residues. The CDR3 DNA sequence: TGTGCCTCCGGGGTGGGTAATAATTCACCCCTCCACTTT. Translation gives CASGVGNNSPLHF.

This clonotype is a singleton in its sample. The V and J genes are TRBV25-1 and TRBJ2-5, with TRBD2 matching 7 bases. This CDR3 has 15 amino acids. With V trimmed by 0 bases and J by 11 bases, 12 bases remained unmatched. Germline assignment: CDR1 MGHDK and CDR2 SYGVNS. The CDR3 here is CASSEYKGTINEQYF. CDR3 DNA: TGTGCCAGCAGTGAATATAAGGGGACTATCAATGAGCAGTACTTC.

The chain combines TRBV14 with TRBJ2-3; 13 bases are shared with TRBD2. The junction had 7 bases not matched to a gene; V was cut back by 2 bases and J by 2 bases. This CDR3 has 18 amino acids. Per germline, CDR1 SGHDN and CDR2 FVKESK. CDR3 amino acids: CASSQRTSGGRNTDTQYF. CDR3 coding DNA: TGTGCCAGCAGCCAACGGACTAGCGGGGGCCGGAACACAGATACGCAGTATTTT.

The J gene is TRBJ2-3, the V gene TRBV4-1, with 10 bases lining up with TRBD2. The CDR3 loop spans 15 amino acids. The V segment lost 3 bases and the J segment 5 bases; nucleotides outside the gene matches: 5. The V gene's germline CDR1 is MGHRA and CDR2 YSYEKL. CDR3 bases: TGCGCCAGCAGCCATGGCCTAGCGGGGGTAGATACGCAGTATTTT. Translation: CASSHGLAGVDTQYF.

Notes on this clonotype: One junction end disagrees with the germline gene, perhaps due to a read error. The chain carries TRBV29-1 and TRBJ2-5; 13 bases are a match to TRBD2. CDR3 length: 16 residues. Germline lookup yields CDR1 SQVTM and CDR2 ANQGSEA. The DNA of the CDR3 is TGCAGCGTTGCCTACACTAGCGGGGGGGCCCCAGAGACCCGGTACTTC. The encoded protein is CSVAYTSGGAPETRYF. The full variable domain, its missing parts supplied by reference TRBV29-1 and TRBJ2-5, is SAVISQKPSRDICQRGTSLTIQCQVDSQVTMMFWYRQQPGQSLTLIATANQGSEATYESGFVIDKFPISRPNLTFSTLTVSNMSPEDSSIYLCSVAYTSGGAPETRYFGPGTRLLVL.

The chain couples TRBV7-9 to TRBJ2-5, with TRBD2 identical over 8 bases. The CDR3 consists of 16 residues. V was clipped by 1 base and J by 2 bases; unmatched bases: 6. Germline CDR1 SEHNR, CDR2 FQNEAQ (reference sequence). Here the CDR3 reads CASSLEPSGPQETQYF. CDR3 bases: TGTGCCAGCAGCTTAGAGCCTAGCGGGCCGCAAGAGACCCAGTACTTC.

Remarks on this clonotype: A junction end diverges from the germline sequence, so it may reflect a read error. The V call is TRBV18, the J call TRBJ1-4; the D gene is possibly TRBD1 (5 bases). CDR3 length equals 14 residues. Germline assignment: CDR1 KGHSH and CDR2 LQKENI. The CDR3 region has the DNA TGCGCCAGCTCACCCGCAGGGAAGGGAGAAAAACTGTTTTTT. Translated, it gives CASSPAGKGEKLFF.